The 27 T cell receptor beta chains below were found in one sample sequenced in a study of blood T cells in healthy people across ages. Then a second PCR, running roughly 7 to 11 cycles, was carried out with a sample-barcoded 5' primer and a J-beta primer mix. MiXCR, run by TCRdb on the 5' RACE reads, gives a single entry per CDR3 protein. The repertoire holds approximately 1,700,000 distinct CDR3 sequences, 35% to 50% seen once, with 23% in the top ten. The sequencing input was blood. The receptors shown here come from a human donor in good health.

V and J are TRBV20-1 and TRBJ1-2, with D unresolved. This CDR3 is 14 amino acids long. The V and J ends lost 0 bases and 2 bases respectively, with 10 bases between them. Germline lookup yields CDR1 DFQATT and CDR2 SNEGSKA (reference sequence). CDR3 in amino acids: CSARDLQANYGYTF. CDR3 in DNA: TGCAGTGCTAGAGATCTCCAGGCGAACTATGGCTACACCTTC.

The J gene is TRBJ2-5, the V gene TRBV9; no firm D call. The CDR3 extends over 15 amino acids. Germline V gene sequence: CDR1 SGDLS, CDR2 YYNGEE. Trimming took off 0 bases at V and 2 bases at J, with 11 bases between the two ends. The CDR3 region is CASSVESAEQETQYF. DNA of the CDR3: TGTGCCAGCAGCGTAGAGAGCGCGGAGCAAGAGACCCAGTACTTC.

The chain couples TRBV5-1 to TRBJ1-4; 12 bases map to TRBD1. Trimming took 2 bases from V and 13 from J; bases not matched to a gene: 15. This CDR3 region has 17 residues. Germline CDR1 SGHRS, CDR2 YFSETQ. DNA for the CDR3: TGCGCCAGCAGCTTCCGGGACAGGGGGCGAGGTATGGAAGGACTGTTTTTT. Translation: CASSFRDRGRGMEGLFF.

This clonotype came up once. The CDR3 sequence is CASSRRPAKETGGGYTF. CDR3 coding DNA: TGCGCCAGCAGCCGCCGCCCAGCGAAAGAGACAGGGGGTGGCTACACCTTC. V usage is TRBV4-3 and J usage is TRBJ1-2; 9 positions agree with TRBD1. Germline loops: CDR1 LGHNA, CDR2 YSLEER. The CDR3 is 17 residues long. V lost 4 bases and J lost 7; bases outside the gene matches: 16.

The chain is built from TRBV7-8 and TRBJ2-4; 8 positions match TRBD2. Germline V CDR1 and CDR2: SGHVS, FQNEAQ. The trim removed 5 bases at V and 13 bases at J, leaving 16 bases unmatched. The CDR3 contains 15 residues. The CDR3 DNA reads TGTGCCAGCAGCCCATACGAGGGGCCGGAGCGGGAGCAGTACTTC. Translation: CASSPYEGPEREQYF. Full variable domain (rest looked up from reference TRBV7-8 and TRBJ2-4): GAGVSQSPRYKVAKRGQDVALRCDPISGHVSLFWYQQALGQGPEFLTYFQNEAQLDKSGLPSDRFFAERPEGSVSTLKIQRTQQEDSAVYLCASSPYEGPEREQYFGAGTRLSVL.

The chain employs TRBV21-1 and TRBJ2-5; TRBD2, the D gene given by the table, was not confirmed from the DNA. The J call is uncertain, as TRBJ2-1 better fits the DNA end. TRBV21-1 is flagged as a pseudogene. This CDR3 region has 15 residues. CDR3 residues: CASNKSGGERETQFF. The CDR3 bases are TGTGCCAGCAACAAATCTGGAGGGGAGCGGGAGACCCAGTTCTTC.

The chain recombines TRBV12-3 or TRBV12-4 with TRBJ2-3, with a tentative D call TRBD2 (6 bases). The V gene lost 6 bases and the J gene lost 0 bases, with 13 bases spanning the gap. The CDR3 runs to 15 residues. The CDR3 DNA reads TGTGCCAGCAGCCGCTCTAGCGTTAGCACAGATACGCAGTATTTT. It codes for CASSRSSVSTDTQYF.

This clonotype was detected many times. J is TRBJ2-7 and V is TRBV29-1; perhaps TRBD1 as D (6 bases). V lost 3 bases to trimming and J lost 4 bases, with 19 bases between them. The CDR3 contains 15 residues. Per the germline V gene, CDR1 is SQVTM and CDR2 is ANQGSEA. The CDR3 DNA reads TGCAGCGTTGAGGGCTCCGGGACACCAATATACGAGCAGTACTTC. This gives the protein CSVEGSGTPIYEQYF.

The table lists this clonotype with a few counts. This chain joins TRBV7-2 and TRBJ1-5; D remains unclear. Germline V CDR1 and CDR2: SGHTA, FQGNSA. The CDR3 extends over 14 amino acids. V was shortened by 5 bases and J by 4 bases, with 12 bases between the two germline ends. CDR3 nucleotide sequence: TGTGCCAGCAGCCGAGAGTCAGCGAATCAGCCCCAGCATTTT. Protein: CASSRESANQPQHF.

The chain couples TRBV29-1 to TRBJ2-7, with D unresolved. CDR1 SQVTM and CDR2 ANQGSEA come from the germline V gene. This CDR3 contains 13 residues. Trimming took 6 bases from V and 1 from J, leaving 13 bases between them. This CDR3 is CSVPDEISYEQYF. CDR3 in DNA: TGCAGCGTCCCTGACGAGATTTCCTACGAGCAGTACTTC.

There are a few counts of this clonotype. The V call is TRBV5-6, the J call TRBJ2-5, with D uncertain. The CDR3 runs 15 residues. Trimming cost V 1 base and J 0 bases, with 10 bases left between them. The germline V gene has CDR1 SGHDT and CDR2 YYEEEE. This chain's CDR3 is CASSLWVDYQETQYF. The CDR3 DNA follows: TGTGCCAGCAGCTTGTGGGTAGACTACCAAGAGACCCAGTACTTC.

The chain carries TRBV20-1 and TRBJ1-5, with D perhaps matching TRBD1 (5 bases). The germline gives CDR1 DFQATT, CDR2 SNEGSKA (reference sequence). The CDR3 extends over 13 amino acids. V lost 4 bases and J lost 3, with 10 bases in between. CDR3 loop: CSATDSLNQPQHF. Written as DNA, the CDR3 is TGCAGTGCTACCGACAGCCTCAATCAGCCCCAGCATTTT.

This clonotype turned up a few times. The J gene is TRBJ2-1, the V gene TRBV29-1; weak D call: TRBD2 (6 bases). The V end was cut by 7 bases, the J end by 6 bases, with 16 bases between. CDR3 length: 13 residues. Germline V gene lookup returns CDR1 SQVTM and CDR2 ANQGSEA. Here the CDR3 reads CSGGTGTPNEQFF. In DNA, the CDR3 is TGCAGCGGCGGGACGGGGACCCCCAATGAGCAGTTCTTC.

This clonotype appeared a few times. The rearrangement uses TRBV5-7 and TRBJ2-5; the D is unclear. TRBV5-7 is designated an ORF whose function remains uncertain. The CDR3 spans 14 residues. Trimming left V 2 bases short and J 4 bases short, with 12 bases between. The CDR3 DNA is TGTGCCAGCAGCTTTGGCGAACACCTAGAGACCCAGTACTTC. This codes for CASSFGEHLETQYF.

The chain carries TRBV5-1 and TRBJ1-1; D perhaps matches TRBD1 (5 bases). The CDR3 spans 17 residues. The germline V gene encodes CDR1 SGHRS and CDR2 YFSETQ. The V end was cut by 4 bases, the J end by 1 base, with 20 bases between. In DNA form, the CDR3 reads TGCGCCAGCAGCCCGACTTTCAGGGTCGGAGAGAACACTGAAGCTTTCTTT. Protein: CASSPTFRVGENTEAFF.

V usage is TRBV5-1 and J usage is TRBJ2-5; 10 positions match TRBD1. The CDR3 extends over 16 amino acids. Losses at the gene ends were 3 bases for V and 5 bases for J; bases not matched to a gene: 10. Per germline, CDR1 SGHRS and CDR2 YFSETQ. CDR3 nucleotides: TGCGCCAGCAGCTATACGGGACAGGGGAGTTGGGAGACCCAGTACTTC. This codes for CASSYTGQGSWETQYF.

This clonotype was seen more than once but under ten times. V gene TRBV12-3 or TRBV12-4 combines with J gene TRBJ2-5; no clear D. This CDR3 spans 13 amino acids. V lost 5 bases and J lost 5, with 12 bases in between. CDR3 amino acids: CASSIGRTETQYF. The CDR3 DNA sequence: TGTGCCAGCAGTATTGGGCGAACGGAGACCCAGTACTTC.

This CDR3 reads CSVAGDRAGSYTF. The DNA of the CDR3 is TGCAGCGTCGCTGGGGACCGAGCCGGGAGCTACACCTTC. The chain carries TRBV29-1 and TRBJ1-2; perhaps TRBD1 as D (5 bases). The V gene lost 6 bases and the J gene lost 9 bases, with 20 bases spanning the gap. Germline CDR1 SQVTM, CDR2 ANQGSEA. This CDR3 comprises 13 residues.

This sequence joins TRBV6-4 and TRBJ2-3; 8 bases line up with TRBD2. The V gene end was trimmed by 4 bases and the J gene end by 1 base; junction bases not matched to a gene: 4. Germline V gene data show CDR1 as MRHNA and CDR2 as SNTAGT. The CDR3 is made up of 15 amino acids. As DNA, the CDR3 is TGTGCCAGCAGTGTGAGGGGACTAGGCACAGATACGCAGTATTTT. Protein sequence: CASSVRGLGTDTQYF.

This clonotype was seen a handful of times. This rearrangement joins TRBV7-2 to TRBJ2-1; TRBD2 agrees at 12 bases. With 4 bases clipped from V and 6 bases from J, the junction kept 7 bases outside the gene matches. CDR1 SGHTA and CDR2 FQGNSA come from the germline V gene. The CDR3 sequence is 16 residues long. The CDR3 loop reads CASSSVTSGGPNEQFF. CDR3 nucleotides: TGTGCCAGCAGCTCCGTAACTAGCGGGGGGCCCAATGAGCAGTTCTTC.

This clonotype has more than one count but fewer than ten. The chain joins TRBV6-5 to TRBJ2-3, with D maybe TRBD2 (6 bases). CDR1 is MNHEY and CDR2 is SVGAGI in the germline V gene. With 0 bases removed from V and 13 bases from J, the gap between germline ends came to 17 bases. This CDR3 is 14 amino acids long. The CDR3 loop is CASSYSKPGGGEYF. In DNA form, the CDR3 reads TGTGCCAGCAGTTACTCGAAGCCCGGGGGTGGGGAGTATTTT.

The CDR3 DNA is TGTGCCAGCAAGAAGGGGTCGTCCAGACACGATGAGCAGTTCTTC. This codes for CASKKGSSRHDEQFF. This chain joins TRBV6-4 and TRBJ2-1; a possible D gene is TRBD1 (5 bases). V was clipped by 7 bases and J by 8 bases, with 21 bases between them. Germline V gene lookup returns CDR1 MRHNA and CDR2 SNTAGT. There are 15 residues in the CDR3.

CDR3 in amino acids: CASSFIPSADTQYF. CDR3 bases: TGTGCCAGCAGTTTTATCCCTAGCGCAGATACGCAGTATTTT. The chain links TRBV27 to TRBJ2-3, with TRBD2 as a possible D gene (6 bases). V was trimmed by 3 bases and J by 4 bases, leaving 11 bases between them. There are 14 residues in the CDR3. Germline V gene lookup returns CDR1 MNHEY and CDR2 SMNVEV (reference sequence).

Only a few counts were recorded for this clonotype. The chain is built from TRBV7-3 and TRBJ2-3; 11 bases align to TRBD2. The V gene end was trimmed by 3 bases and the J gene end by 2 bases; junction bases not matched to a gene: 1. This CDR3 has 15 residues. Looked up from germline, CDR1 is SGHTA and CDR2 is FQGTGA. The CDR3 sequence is CASSFSGGATDTQYF. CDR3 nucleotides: TGTGCCAGCAGCTTTAGCGGGGGGGCCACAGATACGCAGTATTTT.

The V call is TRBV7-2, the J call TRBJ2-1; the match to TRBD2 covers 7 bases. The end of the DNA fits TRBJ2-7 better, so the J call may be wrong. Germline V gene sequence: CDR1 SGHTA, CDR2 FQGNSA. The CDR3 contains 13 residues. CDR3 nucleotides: TGTGCCAGCAGCTGGGAGGGCCTTTACGAGCAGTACTTC. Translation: CASSWEGLYEQYF.

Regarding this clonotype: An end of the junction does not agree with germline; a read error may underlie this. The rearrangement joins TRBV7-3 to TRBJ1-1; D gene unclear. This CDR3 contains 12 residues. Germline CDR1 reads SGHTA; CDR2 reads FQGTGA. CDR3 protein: CAGRSLNTEAFF. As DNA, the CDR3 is TGTGCCGGCAGGTCCCTGAACACTGAAGCTTTCTTT.

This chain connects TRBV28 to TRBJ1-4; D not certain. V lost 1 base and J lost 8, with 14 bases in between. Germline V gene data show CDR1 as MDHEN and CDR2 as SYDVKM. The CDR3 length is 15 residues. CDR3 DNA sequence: TGTGCCAGCAGTTTATTGGCGGAGACGAGAGAAAAACTGTTTTTT. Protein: CASSLLAETREKLFF.